This T cell receptor (beta chain) was identified during a study of blood T cells in healthy people across ages. The use of a sample-barcoded 5' primer and a J-beta primer mix characterized a second PCR of about 6 to 11 cycles. MiXCR, run by TCRdb on the 5' RACE reads, gives a single entry per CDR3 protein. The sample contains hundreds of thousands of distinct CDR3 sequences, around two fifths of which appear only once. CDR3 length: 15 residues. Per the germline V gene, CDR1 is KGHDR and CDR2 is SFDVKD. Remarks on this clonotype: At one of its ends the junction is not consistent with the germline gene, which may arise from a read error.

The sample consisted of blood. V is TRBV24-1 and J is TRBJ2-5; 11 bases line up with TRBD2. This TCR was sampled from an older man in good health. CDR3 in amino acids: CVTSDSLAGEETQYF. For the CDR3, the DNA is TGTGTCACCAGTGACTCACTAGCGGGGGAAGAGACCCAGTACTTC.